This TCR beta chain was documented in a study of control samples from healthy donors and cancer patients (dated by TCRdb to the early 2020s). V is shortened by 4 bases, J by 6 bases, and the region joining them spans 10 bases. Including the terminal cysteine and phenylalanine, the CDR3 comprises 13 residues. Of all the DNA, just the CDR3 is kept, 39 bases in frame from base 1. The germline V gene gives CDR1 as SGHAT and CDR2 as FQNNGV. A word on this clone: Its cognate antigen has yet to be identified. Base qualities are not provided; no much larger clone lies one nucleotide away.

The library was generated by the immunoSEQ multiplex PCR assay. TCRdb stores this immuneACCESS table with in-frame sequences only. Part of the clones is absent; in the studies checked, under half of the shortfall reflects unresolved V genes, and no reason is known for the rest. The sample has 110,000 or so clones on record, 80% to 90% of them singletons. The top ten constitute approximately 39% of the sample. What was sequenced was blood. The rearrangement combines TRBV11-2 with TRBJ1-5; D gene: possibly TRBD1, on 5 matching bases. This sequence was found in a man aged 50-60 years in good health. The DNA is TGTGCCAGCAGCTCCACAGGAGGTCAGCCCCAGCATTTT. It encodes CASSSTGGQPQHF.